This TCR beta chain derives from a study of blood T cell repertoires in COVID-19 (TCRdb year 2020). Broadly, across the study: Collaborator samples came from the United States, Italy and Spain and covered acute and convalescent phases of COVID-19. The prospective study material was composed of cDNA or gDNA derived from T cells, B-cell-depleted T cells, or PBMCs. Subjects who had been exposed to COVID-19, were actively infected with it, or had recovered from it provided the deeply sampled blood TCRbeta repertoires that made up the dataset. The repertoires were released in a freely available public database intended as a resource for research on the immune response to SARS-CoV-2. The samples were drawn from the first 160 participants of the ongoing ImmuneRACE study and from 1,254 subjects provided by 6 global collaborators. Nearly every sample came with metadata listing a de-identified subject ID, COVID-19 status, age in years and sex. Where available, HLA class I and class II types were obtained from metadata supplied by the sample provider rather than from assay-based typing. What the study reported, not specific to this receptor: The amount of clinical and demographic metadata varied by source and participant and was provided uncurated.

Regarding this clone: Its antigen is unknown. Qualities for individual bases were not recorded, and no much larger clone is one base off.

TCRbeta CDR3 regions were amplified from genomic DNA using the immunoSEQ Assay, a bias-controlled multiplex PCR. In the authors' own workflow: Nucleated cell counts per sample were estimated from amplification of reference gene primers within the assay. To quantify the absolute abundance of each unique TCRbeta CDR3 rearrangement, sequence reads were collapsed and filtered. For each sample, productive Simpson clonality was calculated as the square root of Simpson's diversity index across productive rearrangements. Sourced from immuneACCESS, this table was stored by TCRdb with only in-frame sequences that have V and J called. A share of the clones is absent; for the studies checked, an unresolved V gene accounts for under half, and the remainder has no known explanation. D and trimming were read from the DNA, whereas the V and J calls and clone size are those reported in that table. The sample contains roughly 120,000 clones, around 85% of them found a single time. The top ten hold about 13% of the sample.

The collaborating institutions used their own protocols to collect whole blood in K2EDTA tubes. For TCRbeta analysis, collaborator samples were shipped as frozen whole blood, as isolated PBMCs, or as DNA extracted from either sample type. The CDR3, cysteine through phenylalanine, is 17 amino acids long. The read is trimmed to its CDR3 DNA, 51 bases read in frame from base 1. The CDR1 and CDR2 encoded by the germline V gene (reference sequence) are GTSNPN and SVGIG. Here V drops 2 bases and J drops 2 bases, and the junction holds 7 bases not matched to any gene. The sample was peripheral blood. The sequence came from a human donor in a cohort sampled during active COVID-19. The chain links TRBV30 with TRBJ2-1; TRBD2 aligns with 12 central bases. The nucleotides are TGTGCCTGGAGTTTCACTAGCGGGGGGTCCGCCTACAATGAGCAGTTCTTC. Its translation is CAWSFTSGGSAYNEQFF.